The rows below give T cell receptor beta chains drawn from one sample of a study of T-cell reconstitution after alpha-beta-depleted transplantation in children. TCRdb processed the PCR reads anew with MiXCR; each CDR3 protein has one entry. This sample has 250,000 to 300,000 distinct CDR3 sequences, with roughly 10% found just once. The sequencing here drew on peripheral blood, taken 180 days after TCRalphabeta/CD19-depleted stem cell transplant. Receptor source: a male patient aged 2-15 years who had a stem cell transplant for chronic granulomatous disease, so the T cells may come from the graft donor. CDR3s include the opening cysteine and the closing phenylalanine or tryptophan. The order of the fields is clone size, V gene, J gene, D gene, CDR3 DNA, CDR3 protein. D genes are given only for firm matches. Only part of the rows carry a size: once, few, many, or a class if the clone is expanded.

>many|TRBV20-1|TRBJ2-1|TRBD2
TGCAGTGCTAGTGAACTCGGGAGGGCCCCCTACAATGAGCAGTTCTTC
CSASELGRAPYNEQFF
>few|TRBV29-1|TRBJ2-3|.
TGCAGCGCTTATCGGGGGTCTTCCACAGATACGCAGTATTTT
CSAYRGSSTDTQYF
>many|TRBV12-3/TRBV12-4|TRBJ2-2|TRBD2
TGTGCCAGCAGTTCGCGACTAGCGGGAGGATTCACCGGGGAGCTGTTTTTT
CASSSRLAGGFTGELFF
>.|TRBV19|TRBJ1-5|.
TGTGCCAGTAGTATGGTTGGACAGCCCCAGCATTTT
CASSMVGQPQHF
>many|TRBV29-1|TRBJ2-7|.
TGCAGCGTTGAGGGTGACAGTGACTACGAGCAGTACTTC
CSVEGDSDYEQYF
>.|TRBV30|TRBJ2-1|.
TGTGCCTGGAACAGGGCTAATGAGCAGTTCTTC
CAWNRANEQFF
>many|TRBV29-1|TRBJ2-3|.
TGCAGCGTTGAAACAGGCACAGATACGCAGTATTTT
CSVETGTDTQYF
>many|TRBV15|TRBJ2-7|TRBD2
TGTGCCACCAGCAGAGACCCGACTAGCGGGAGGGAGCAGTACTTC
CATSRDPTSGREQYF
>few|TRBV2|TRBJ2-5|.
TGTGCCAGCAGTGATATAGCTAAACAAGAGACCCAGTACTTC
CASSDIAKQETQYF
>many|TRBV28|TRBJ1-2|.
TGTGCCAGCAGTGACCGGGGCCTAGCTAACTATGGCTACACCTTC
CASSDRGLANYGYTF
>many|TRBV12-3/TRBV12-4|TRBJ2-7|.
TGTGCCAGCAGTTTAATTAAGGGAACACAGTACTTC
CASSLIKGTQYF